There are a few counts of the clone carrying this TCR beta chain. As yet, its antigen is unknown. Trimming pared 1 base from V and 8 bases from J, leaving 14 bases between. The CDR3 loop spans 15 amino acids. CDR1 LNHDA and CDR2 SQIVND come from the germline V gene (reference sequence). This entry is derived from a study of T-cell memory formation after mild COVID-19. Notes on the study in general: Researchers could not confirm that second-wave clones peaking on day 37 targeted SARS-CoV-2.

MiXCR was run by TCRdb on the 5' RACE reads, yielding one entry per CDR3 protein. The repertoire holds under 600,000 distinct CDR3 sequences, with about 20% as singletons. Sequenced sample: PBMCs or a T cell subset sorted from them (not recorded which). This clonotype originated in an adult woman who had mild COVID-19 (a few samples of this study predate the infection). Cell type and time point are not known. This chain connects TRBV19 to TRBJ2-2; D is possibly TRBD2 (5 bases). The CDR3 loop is CASSIGGAPQGELFF. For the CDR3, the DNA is TGTGCCAGTAGTATAGGGGGAGCCCCCCAAGGGGAGCTGTTTTTT.